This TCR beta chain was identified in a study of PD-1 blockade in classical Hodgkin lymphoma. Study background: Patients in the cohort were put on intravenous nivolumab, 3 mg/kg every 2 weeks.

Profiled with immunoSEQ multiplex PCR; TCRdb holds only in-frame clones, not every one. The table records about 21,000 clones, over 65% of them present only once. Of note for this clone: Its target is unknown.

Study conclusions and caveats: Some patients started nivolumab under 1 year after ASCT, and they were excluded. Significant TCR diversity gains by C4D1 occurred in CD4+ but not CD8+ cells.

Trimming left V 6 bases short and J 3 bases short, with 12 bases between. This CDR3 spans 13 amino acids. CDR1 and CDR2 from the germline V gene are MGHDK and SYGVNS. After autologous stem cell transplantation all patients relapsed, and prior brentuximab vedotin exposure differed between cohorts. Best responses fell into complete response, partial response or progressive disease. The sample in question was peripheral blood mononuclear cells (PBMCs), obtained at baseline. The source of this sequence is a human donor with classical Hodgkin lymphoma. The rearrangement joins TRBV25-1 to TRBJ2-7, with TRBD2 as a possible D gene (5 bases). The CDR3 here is CASSGVGIYEQYF. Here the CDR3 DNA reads TGTGCCAGCAGCGGCGTCGGGATCTACGAGCAGTACTTC.